Sequencing of this T cell receptor (beta chain) was carried out in a study of T-cell memory formation after mild COVID-19. Study-wide points: The study found balanced CD4/CD8 in clones contracting day 15 to 85 and a CD4+ lean in later expanders. The pre-infection memory compartment contained some responding clones, suggesting cross-reactive memory joined.

The table lists this clonotype with a few counts. Its cognate antigen is unknown. TCRdb recomputed calls from the 5' RACE reads with MiXCR, one row per CDR3 protein. The sample yields around 390,000 distinct CDR3 sequences, around a sixth seen once. The CDR3 consists of 14 residues. V gave up 5 bases and J gave up 3 bases; unmatched junction bases: 6. CDR1 and CDR2 from the germline V gene are DFQATT and SNEGSKA (reference sequence). The source is a man between 18 and 29 years old who had mild COVID-19 (a few samples of this study predate the infection). Cell type and time point are not known. The sample comprised PBMCs or a T cell subset sorted from them (not recorded which). The chain recombines TRBV20-1 with TRBJ1-3, with 8 bases that match TRBD1. CDR3 region: CSAPTGDLGNTIYF. DNA for the CDR3: TGCAGTGCTCCGACAGGGGACCTTGGAAACACCATATATTTT.